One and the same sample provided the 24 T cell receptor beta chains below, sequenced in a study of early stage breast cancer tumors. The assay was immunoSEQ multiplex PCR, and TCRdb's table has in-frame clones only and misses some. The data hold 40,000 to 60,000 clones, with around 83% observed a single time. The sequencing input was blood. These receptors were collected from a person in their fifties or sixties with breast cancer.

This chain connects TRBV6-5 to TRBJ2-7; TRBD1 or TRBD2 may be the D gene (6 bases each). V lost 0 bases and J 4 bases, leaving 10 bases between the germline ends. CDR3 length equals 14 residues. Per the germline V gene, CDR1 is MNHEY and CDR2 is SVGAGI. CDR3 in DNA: TGTGCCAGCAGTTACTCAGGGGGGAAATACGAGCAGTACTTC. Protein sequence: CASSYSGGKYEQYF.

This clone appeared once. CDR3 bases: TGTGCCAGCTCACCAGGACAGGGTCCTGAAAAACTGTTTTTT. Amino acids: CASSPGQGPEKLFF. The V gene is TRBV18, the J gene TRBJ1-4, with 8 bases aligning to TRBD1. J gave up 7 bases and V 2 bases, and 3 bases lay outside the gene matches. The CDR3 has 14 residues. Germline CDR1 is KGHSH and CDR2 is LQKENI.

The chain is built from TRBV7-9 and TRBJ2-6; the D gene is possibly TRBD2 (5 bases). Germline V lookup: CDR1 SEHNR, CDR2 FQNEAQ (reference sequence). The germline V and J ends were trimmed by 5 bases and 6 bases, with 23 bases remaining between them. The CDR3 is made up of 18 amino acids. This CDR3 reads CASSAGRTSDLAANVLTF. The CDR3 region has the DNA TGTGCCAGCAGCGCGGGCCGGACGTCTGATCTTGCGGCCAACGTCCTGACTTTC. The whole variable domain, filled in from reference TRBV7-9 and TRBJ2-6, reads DTGVSQNPRHKITKRGQNVTFRCDPISEHNRLYWYRQTLGQGPEFLTYFQNEAQLEKSRLLSDRFSAERPKGSFSTLEIQRTEQGDSAMYLCASSAGRTSDLAANVLTFGAGSRLTVL.

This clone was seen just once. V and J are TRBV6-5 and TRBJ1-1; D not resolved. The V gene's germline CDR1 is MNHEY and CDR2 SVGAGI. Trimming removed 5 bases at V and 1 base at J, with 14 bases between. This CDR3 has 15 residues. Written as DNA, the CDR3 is TGTGCCAGCAGTCCGACGGCATCCGAGAACACTGAAGCTTTCTTT. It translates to CASSPTASENTEAFF.

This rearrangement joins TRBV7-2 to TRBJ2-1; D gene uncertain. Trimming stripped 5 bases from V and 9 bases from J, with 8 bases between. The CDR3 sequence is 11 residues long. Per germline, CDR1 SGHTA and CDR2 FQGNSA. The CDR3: CASSLGSEQFF. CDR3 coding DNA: TGTGCCAGCAGCCTAGGGTCTGAGCAGTTCTTC.

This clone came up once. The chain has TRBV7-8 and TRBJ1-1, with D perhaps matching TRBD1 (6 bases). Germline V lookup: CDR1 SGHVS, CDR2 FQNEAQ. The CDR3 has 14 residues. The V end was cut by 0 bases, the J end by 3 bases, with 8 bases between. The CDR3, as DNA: TGTGCCAGCAGCTTAGCGGACAGAGACACTGAAGCTTTCTTT. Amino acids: CASSLADRDTEAFF.

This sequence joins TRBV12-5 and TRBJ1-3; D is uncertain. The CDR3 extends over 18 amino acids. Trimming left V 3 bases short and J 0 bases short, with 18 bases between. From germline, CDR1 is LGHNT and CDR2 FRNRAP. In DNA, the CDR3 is TGTGCTAGTGGTTTCATTATCGGTCGGATTAGCTCTGGAAACACCATATATTTT. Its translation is CASGFIIGRISSGNTIYF.

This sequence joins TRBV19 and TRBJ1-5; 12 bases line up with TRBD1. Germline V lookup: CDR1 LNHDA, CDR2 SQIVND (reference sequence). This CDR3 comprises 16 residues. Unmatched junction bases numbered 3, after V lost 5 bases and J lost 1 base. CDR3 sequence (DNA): TGTGCCAGTAGTCGGGACAGGGGGCGAAGCAATCAGCCCCAGCATTTT. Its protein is CASSRDRGRSNQPQHF.

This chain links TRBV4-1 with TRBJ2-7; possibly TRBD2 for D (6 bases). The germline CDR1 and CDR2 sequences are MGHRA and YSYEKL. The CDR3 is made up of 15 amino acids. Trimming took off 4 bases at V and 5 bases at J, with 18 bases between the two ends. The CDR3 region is CASSPLGEVSDEQYF. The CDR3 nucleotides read TGCGCCAGCAGCCCCCTGGGGGAGGTCAGCGACGAGCAGTACTTC.

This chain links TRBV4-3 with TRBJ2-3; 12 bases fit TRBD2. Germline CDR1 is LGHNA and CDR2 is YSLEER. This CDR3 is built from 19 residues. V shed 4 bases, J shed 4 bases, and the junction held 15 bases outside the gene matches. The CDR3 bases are TGCGCCAGCAGCCGGGCTAGCGGGAGGGCCGAAGGTTTCCCAGATACGCAGTATTTT. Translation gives CASSRASGRAEGFPDTQYF.

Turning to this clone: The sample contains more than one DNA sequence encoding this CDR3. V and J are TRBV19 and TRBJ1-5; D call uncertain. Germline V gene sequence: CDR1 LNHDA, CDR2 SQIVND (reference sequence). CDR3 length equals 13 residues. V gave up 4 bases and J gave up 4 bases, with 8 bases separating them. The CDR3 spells CASSRTVNQPQHF. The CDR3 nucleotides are TGTGCCAGTAGTAGGACGGTAAATCAGCCCCAGCATTTT.

The CDR3 region is CASSLGTGGDGYTF. CDR3 coding DNA: TGCGCCAGCAGCTTGGGGACAGGGGGCGATGGCTACACCTTC. V gene TRBV5-1 combines with J gene TRBJ1-2; 11 bases map to TRBD1. This CDR3 spans 14 amino acids. V lost 0 bases, J lost 6 bases, and 1 base stayed unmatched. Germline-derived CDR1 and CDR2 are SGHRS and YFSETQ. Full variable domain (missing parts from reference TRBV5-1 and TRBJ1-2): KAGVTQTPRYLIKTRGQQVTLSCSPISGHRSVSWYQQTPGQGLQFLFEYFSETQRNKGNFPGRFSGRQFSNSRSEMNVSTLELGDSALYLCASSLGTGGDGYTFGSGTRLTVV.

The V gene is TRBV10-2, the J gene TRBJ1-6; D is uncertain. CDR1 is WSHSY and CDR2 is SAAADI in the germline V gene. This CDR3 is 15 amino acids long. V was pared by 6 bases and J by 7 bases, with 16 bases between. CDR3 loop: CASSEPGLENSPLHF. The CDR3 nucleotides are TGCGCCAGCAGCGAACCTGGGCTAGAAAATTCACCCCTCCACTTT.

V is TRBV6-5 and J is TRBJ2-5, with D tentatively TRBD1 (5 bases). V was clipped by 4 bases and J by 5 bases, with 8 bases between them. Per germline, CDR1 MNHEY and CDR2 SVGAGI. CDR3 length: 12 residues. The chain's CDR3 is CASSSQGETQYF. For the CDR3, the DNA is TGTGCCAGCAGTTCCCAGGGCGAGACCCAGTACTTC.

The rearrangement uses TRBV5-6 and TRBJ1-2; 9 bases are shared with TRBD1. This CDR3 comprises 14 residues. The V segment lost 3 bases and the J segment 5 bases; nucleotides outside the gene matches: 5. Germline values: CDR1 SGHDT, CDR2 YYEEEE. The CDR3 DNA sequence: TGTGCCAGCAGCTACAGGGGGCGTAATTATGGCTACACCTTC. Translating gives CASSYRGRNYGYTF.

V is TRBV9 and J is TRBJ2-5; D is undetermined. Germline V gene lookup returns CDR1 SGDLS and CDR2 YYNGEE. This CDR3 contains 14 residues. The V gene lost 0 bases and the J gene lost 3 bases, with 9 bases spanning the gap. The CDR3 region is CASSVALHKETQYF. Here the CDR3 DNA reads TGTGCCAGCAGCGTAGCCCTACACAAAGAGACCCAGTACTTC.

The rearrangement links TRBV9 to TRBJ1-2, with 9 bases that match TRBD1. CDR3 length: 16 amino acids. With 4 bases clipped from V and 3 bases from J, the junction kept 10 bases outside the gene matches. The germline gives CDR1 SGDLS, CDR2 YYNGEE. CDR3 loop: CASSPGQGRRDYGYTF. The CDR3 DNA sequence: TGTGCCAGCAGCCCGGGACAGGGACGAAGAGACTATGGCTACACCTTC.

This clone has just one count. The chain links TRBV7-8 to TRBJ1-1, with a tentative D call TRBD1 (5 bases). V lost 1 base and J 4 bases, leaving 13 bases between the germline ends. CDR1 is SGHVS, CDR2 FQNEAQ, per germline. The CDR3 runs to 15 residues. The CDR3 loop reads CASSLGIGTGTEAFF. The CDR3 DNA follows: TGTGCCAGCAGCTTAGGGATCGGGACGGGCACTGAAGCTTTCTTT.

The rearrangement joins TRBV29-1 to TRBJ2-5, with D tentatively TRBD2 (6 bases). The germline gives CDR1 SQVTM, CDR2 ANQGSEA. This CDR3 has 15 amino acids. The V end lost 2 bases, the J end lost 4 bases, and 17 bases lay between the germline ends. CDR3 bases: TGCAGCGTTGAACCGGAGGGCTATAAGGGAGAGACCCAGTACTTC. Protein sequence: CSVEPEGYKGETQYF. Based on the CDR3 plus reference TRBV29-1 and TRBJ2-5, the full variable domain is SAVISQKPSRDICQRGTSLTIQCQVDSQVTMMFWYRQQPGQSLTLIATANQGSEATYESGFVIDKFPISRPNLTFSTLTVSNMSPEDSSIYLCSVEPEGYKGETQYFGPGTRLLVL.

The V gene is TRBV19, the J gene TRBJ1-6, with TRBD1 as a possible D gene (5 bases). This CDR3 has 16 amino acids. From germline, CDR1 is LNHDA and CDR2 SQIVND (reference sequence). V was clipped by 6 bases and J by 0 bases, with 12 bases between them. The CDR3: CASRTFGGSYNSPLHF. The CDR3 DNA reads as TGTGCCAGTAGGACATTCGGGGGCTCCTATAATTCACCCCTCCACTTT.

Here the CDR3 reads CASSPPGTGFNGYTF. CDR3 nucleotides: TGTGCCAGCTCACCCCCCGGGACAGGGTTCAATGGCTACACCTTC. The V call is TRBV18, the J call TRBJ1-2; 9 bases agree with TRBD1. This CDR3 is 15 amino acids long. The J segment lost 6 bases and the V segment lost 3 bases, leaving 8 bases of the junction unmatched. Germline V lookup: CDR1 KGHSH, CDR2 LQKENI. The full variable domain, its missing parts supplied by reference TRBV18 and TRBJ1-2, is NAGVMQNPRHLVRRRGQEARLRCSPMKGHSHVYWYRQLPEEGLKFMVYLQKENIIDESGMPKERFSAEFPKEGPSILRIQQVVRGDSAAYFCASSPPGTGFNGYTFGSGTRLTVV.

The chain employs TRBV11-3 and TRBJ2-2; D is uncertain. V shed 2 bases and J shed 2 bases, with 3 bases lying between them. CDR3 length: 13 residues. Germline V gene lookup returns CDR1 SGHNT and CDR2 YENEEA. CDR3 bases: TGTGCCAGCAGCTTAAGAAACACCGGGGAGCTGTTTTTT. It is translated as CASSLRNTGELFF.

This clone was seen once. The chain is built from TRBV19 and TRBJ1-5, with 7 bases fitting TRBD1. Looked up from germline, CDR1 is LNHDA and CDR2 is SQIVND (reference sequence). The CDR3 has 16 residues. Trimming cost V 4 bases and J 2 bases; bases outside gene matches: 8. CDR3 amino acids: CASSKGAGVGNQPQHF. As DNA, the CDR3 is TGTGCCAGTAGTAAGGGGGCAGGGGTCGGCAATCAGCCCCAGCATTTT.

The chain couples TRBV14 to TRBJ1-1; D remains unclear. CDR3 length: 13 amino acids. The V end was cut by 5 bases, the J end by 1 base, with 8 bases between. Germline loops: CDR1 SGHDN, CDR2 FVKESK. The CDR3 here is CASSFSENTEAFF. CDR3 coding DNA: TGTGCCAGCAGCTTTTCAGAGAACACTGAAGCTTTCTTT.